Listed below are T cell receptor beta chains from one sample, sequenced in a study of STAT3 mutations in large granular lymphocyte leukemia. Generated by immunoSEQ multiplex PCR, the TCRdb table keeps only in-frame clones and is missing some. Of some 30,000 clones listed, 65% to 80% are singletons. Sequenced material: peripheral blood mononuclear cells. Receptors originate from a woman between 45 and 65 years old with T-cell large granular lymphocyte leukemia. Some clones in this sample may be carry-over from other donors' samples. The CDR3 runs from the conserved cysteine through the conserved F or W. The order of the fields is J gene, D gene, V gene, CDR3 protein, CDR3 DNA. D genes are given only for firm matches.

>TRBJ2-2|TRBD2|TRBV7-9
CASSSGLAYTGELFF
TGTGCCAGCAGTTCGGGACTAGCCTACACCGGGGAGCTGTTTTTT
>TRBJ2-4|.|TRBV7-9
CASSARATVWDIQYF
TGTGCCAGCAGCGCCCGGGCCACAGTATGGGACATTCAGTACTTC
>TRBJ1-1|.|TRBV18
CASSQLQNTEAFF
TGTGCCAGCTCGCAGTTACAGAACACTGAAGCTTTCTTT
>TRBJ1-2|TRBD1|TRBV5-6
CASSLDRGRISSGYTF
TGTGCCAGCAGCTTAGACAGGGGGCGAATCTCTTCTGGCTACACCTTC
>TRBJ2-3|TRBD2|TRBV13
CASSTRLAERVGTTDTQYF
TGTGCCAGCAGCACGCGACTAGCGGAGAGGGTGGGGACAACAGATACGCAGTATTTT
>TRBJ2-3|TRBD2|TRBV7-2
CASSLMGGGPADTQYF
TGTGCCAGCAGCCTCATGGGGGGAGGGCCCGCAGATACGCAGTATTTT
>TRBJ2-3|TRBD2|TRBV18
CASSPRLAGGTDTQYF
TGTGCCAGCTCACCACGACTAGCGGGAGGAACAGATACGCAGTATTTT
>TRBJ2-7|.|TRBV25-1
CASSEYGQPYEQYF
TGTGCCAGCAGTGAATATGGGCAGCCGTACGAGCAGTACTTC
>TRBJ1-2|.|TRBV5-1
CASSLSEDVRNGYTF
TGCGCCAGCAGCTTGTCTGAGGATGTCAGGAATGGCTACACCTTC
>TRBJ1-4|.|TRBV20-1
CSAQGNEKLFF
TGCAGTGCACAGGGTAATGAAAAACTGTTTTTT